This paragraph reports one T cell receptor beta chain. What it binds is not known. An end of the junction differs from the germline gene, which may be a read error. This CDR3 has 12 amino acids. Germline V gene lookup returns CDR1 SGHDT and CDR2 YYEEEE. The sample comes from a study of cytomegalovirus exposure and HLA in healthy donors. This PCR relied on a set of 60 Vbeta primers and 13 Jbeta primers. Here immunoSEQ multiplex PCR was the method, and the copy in TCRdb shows in-frame clones only, minus some. Here the sample table reports approximately 76,000 clones. Study-level findings and limits: A cluster of highly shared sequence variants was likely a sequencing artifact. TCR beta V- and J-gene trimming was later associated with a missense DCLRE1C variant.

The gene calls are TRBV5-6 and TRBJ1-1; 9 positions agree with TRBD1. The sequenced sample was PBMCs. This receptor was taken from a man between 18 and 35 years old in good health and CMV-seropositive. CDR3 bases: TGTGCCAGCAGGCGGCCGGGACAGGGATCGTCCTTT. It encodes CASRRPGQGSSF.